This T cell receptor beta chain was sequenced for a study of cytomegalovirus exposure and HLA in healthy donors. Study background: Genotyping showed roughly 86% of 398 donors falling in the Caucasian-associated ancestry cluster.

Germline CDR1 reads SGHTA; CDR2 reads FQGNSA. The CDR3 contains 15 residues. Trimming took 5 bases from V and 4 from J; bases not matched to a gene: 6. The PCR had 60 Vbeta and 13 Jbeta primers. The data were produced by immunoSEQ multiplex PCR, yet TCRdb's version contains in-frame clones alone and is incomplete. The sample holds fewer than 45,000 clones; over 60% are singletons and the top ten take 3% to 4%. Findings and limits, study-wide: Reports showed the classifier diagnosing cytomegalovirus status with high specificity and sensitivity. Analysis performed later found about 18,000 TCR beta sequences associated with HLA alleles at 0.05 false discovery rate. Across donors, sequencing depth was assumed by presence/absence analyses to be roughly uniform.

This clone was seen more than once but under ten times. Antigen unknown. The sample comprised PBMCs. The chain is built from TRBV7-2 and TRBJ2-1, with TRBD2 matching over 9 bases. The TCR sequence derives from a woman in her 30s in good health and CMV-seronegative. The CDR3 reads CASSVSGSLYNEQFF. CDR3 bases: TGTGCCAGCAGCGTTAGCGGGAGTTTATACAATGAGCAGTTCTTC.